This T cell receptor beta chain came from a study of control samples from healthy donors and cancer patients. TCRdb's copy holds only in-frame clones and misses some; the assay was immunoSEQ multiplex PCR. The sample records around 110,000 clones, over 85% being singletons. CDR1 and CDR2 from the germline V gene are SGHNT and YYREEE (reference sequence). The V end lost 4 bases, the J end lost 1 base, and 8 bases lay between the germline ends. The CDR3 covers 13 residues. This chain links TRBV5-4 with TRBJ1-1; D gene ambiguous. The specimen sequenced was blood. The origin of this receptor is a man aged 25 to 40 in good health. The CDR3 nucleotides are TGTGCCAGCAGCCCAGAAGCGAACACTGAAGCTTTCTTT. This gives the protein CASSPEANTEAFF.